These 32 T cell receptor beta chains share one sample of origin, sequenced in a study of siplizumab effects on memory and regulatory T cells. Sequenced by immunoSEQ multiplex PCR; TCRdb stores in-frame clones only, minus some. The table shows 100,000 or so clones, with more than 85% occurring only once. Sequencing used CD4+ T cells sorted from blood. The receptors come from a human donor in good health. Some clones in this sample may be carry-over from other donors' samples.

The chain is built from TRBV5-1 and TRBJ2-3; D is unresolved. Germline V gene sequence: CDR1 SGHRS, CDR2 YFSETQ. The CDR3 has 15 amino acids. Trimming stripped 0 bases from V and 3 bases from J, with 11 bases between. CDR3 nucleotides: TGCGCCAGCAGCTTGGAAGGTTTTTGGACAGATACGCAGTATTTT. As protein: CASSLEGFWTDTQYF.

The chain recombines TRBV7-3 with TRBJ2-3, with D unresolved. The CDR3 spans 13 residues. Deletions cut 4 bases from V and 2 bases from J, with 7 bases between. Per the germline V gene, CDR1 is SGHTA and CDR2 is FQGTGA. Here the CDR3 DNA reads TGTGCCAGCAGCTCGAAGAACACAGATACGCAGTATTTT. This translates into CASSSKNTDTQYF. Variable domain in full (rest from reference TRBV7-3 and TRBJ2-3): GAGVSQTPSNKVTEKGKYVELRCDPISGHTALYWYRQSLGQGPEFLIYFQGTGAADDSGLPNDRFFAVRPEGSVSTLKIQRTERGDSAVYLCASSSKNTDTQYFGPGTRLTVL.

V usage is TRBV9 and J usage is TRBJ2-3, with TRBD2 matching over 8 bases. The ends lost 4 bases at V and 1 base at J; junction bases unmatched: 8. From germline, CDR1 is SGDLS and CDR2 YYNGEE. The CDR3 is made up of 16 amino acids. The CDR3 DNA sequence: TGTGCCAGCAGCTTAGCTGGACTAGCCCGCACAGATACGCAGTATTTT. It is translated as CASSLAGLARTDTQYF.

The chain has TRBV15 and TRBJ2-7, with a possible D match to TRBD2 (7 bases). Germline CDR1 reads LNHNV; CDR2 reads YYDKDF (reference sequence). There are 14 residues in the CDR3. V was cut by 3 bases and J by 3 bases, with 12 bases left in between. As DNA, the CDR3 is TGTGCCACCAGCAGGGGGGGGCAGCGCTACGAGCAGTACTTC. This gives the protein CATSRGGQRYEQYF.

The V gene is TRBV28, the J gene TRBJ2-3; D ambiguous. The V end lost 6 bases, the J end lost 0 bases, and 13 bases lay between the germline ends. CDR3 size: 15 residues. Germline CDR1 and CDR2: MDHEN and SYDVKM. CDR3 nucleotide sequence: TGTGCCAGCAGCTCCCCCGGCGGAAGCACAGATACGCAGTATTTT. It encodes CASSSPGGSTDTQYF.

CDR3 sequence reads: CATSTNRGGYNEQFF. The CDR3 DNA sequence: TGTGCCACCAGCACAAACAGGGGGGGATACAATGAGCAGTTCTTC. This chain links TRBV15 with TRBJ2-1; the D gene is possibly TRBD1 (8 bases). Germline V lookup: CDR1 LNHNV, CDR2 YYDKDF (reference sequence). Trimming took off 4 bases at V and 4 bases at J, with 14 bases between the two ends. The CDR3 length is 15 residues. The full variable domain, rest sourced from reference TRBV15 and TRBJ2-1, is DAMVIQNPRYQVTQFGKPVTLSCSQTLNHNVMYWYQQKSSQAPKLLFHYYDKDFNNEADTPDNFQSRRPNTSFCFLDIRSPGLGDTAMYLCATSTNRGGYNEQFFGPGTRLTVL.

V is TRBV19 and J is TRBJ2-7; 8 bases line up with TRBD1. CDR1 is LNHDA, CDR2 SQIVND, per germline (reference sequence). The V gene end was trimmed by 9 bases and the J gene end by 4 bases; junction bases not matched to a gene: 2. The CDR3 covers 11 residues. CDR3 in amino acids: CASRQGYEQYF. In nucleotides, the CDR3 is TGTGCCAGCAGACAGGGGTACGAGCAGTACTTC.

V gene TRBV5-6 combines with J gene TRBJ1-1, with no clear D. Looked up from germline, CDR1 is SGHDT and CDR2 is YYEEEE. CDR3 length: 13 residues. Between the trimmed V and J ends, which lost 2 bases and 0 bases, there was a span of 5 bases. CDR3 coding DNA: TGTGCCAGCAGCTTTCCACTGAACACTGAAGCTTTCTTT. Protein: CASSFPLNTEAFF.

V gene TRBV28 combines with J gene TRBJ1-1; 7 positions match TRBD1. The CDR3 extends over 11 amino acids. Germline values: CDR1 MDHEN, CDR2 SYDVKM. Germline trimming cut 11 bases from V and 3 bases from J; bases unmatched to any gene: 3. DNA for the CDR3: TGTGCCCTTGGACAGGACACTGAAGCTTTCTTT. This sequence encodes CALGQDTEAFF.

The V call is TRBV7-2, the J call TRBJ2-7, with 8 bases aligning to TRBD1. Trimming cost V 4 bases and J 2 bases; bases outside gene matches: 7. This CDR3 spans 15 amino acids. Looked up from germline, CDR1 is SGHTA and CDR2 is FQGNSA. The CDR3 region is CASSYQGQATYEQYF. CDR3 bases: TGTGCCAGCAGCTACCAGGGACAGGCAACCTACGAGCAGTACTTC.

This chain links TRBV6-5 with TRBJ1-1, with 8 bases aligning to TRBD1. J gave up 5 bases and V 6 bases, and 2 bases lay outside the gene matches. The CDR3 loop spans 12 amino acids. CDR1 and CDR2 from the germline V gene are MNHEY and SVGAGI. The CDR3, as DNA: TGTGCCAGCAGCACAGGGGGGACTGAAGCTTTCTTT. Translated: CASSTGGTEAFF.

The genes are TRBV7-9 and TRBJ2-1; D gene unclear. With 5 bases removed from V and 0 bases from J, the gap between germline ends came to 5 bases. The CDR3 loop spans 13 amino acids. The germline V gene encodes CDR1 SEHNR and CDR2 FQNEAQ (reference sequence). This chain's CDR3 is CASSQTSYNEQFF. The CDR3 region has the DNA TGTGCCAGCAGCCAGACCTCCTACAATGAGCAGTTCTTC.

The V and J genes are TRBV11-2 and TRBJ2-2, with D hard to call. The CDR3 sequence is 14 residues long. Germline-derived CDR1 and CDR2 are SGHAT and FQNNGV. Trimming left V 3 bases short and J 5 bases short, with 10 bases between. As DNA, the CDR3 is TGTGCCAGCAGCTTTGGCCACAGAACCGGGGAGCTGTTTTTT. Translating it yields CASSFGHRTGELFF.

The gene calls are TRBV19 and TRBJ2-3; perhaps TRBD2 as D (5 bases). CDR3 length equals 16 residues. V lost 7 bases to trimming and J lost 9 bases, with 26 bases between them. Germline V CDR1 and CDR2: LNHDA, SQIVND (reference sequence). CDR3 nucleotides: TGTGCCAGTACTCCCTTCGGCGGGTACCAAGAGAACACGCAGTATTTT. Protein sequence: CASTPFGGYQENTQYF.

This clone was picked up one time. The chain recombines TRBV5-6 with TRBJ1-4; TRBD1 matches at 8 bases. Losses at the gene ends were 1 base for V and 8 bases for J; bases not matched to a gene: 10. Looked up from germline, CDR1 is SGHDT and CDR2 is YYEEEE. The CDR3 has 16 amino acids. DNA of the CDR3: TGTGCCAGCAGCTTGCGCCCGGGACAGGCCCTCGAAAAACTGTTTTTT. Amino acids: CASSLRPGQALEKLFF.

This chain's CDR3 is CASRDTGQYTEAFF. The DNA of the CDR3 is TGTGCCAGCAGGGACACAGGGCAATACACTGAAGCTTTCTTT. This sequence joins TRBV28 and TRBJ1-1; a weak D match, TRBD1 (6 bases). V was cut by 6 bases and J by 3 bases, with 14 bases left in between. Germline lookup yields CDR1 MDHEN and CDR2 SYDVKM. The CDR3 has 14 residues.

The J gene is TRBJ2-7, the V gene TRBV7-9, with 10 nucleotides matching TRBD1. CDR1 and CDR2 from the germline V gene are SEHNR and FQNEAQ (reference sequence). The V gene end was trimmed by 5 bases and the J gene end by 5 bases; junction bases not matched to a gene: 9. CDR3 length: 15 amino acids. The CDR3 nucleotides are TGTGCCAGCAGCCCCGGACAGGGGGTTAAGGACGAGCAGTACTTC. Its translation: CASSPGQGVKDEQYF.

DNA for the CDR3: TGTGCCAGCTCCCGGGGGGCTAGCGGGGAGAACTACGAGCAGTACTTC. It specifies CASSRGASGENYEQYF. The chain uses TRBV18 and TRBJ2-7; 9 nucleotides line up with TRBD2. V lost 6 bases to trimming and J lost 3 bases; unmatched junction nucleotides: 12. The V gene's germline CDR1 is KGHSH and CDR2 LQKENI. The CDR3 spans 16 residues.

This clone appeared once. The CDR3 loop reads CASSYGTVYEQYF. The CDR3 DNA follows: TGTGCCAGCAGCTATGGGACTGTCTACGAGCAGTACTTC. The chain recombines TRBV11-1 with TRBJ2-7; perhaps TRBD2 as D (6 bases). V was shortened by 4 bases and J by 3 bases, with 10 bases between the two germline ends. The CDR3 spans 13 residues. Looked up from germline, CDR1 is SGHAT and CDR2 is FQDESV (reference sequence).

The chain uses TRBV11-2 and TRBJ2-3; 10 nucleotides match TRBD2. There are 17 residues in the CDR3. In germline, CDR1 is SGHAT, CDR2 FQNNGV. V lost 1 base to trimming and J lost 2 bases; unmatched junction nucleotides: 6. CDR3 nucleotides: TGTGCCAGCAGCTTAGGAGCGGGGGGGCCTACCACAGATACGCAGTATTTT. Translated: CASSLGAGGPTTDTQYF.

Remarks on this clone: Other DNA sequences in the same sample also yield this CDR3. The DNA of the CDR3 is TGCAGCGTTGCAGGGGGGACAACAGGGGGTCTGTACGAGCAGTACTTC. This gives the protein CSVAGGTTGGLYEQYF. The J gene is TRBJ2-7, the V gene TRBV29-1; TRBD1 matches 8 bases. The CDR3 is 16 amino acids. Trimming at V came to 4 bases and at J to 4 bases, leaving 15 bases not matched to a gene. Germline V CDR1 and CDR2: SQVTM, ANQGSEA.

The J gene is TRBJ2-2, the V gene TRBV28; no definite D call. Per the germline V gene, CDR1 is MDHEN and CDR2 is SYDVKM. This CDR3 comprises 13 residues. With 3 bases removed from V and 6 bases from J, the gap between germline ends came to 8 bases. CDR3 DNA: TGTGCCAGCAGTTTGTCAGCATCCGGGGAGCTGTTTTTT. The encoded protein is CASSLSASGELFF.

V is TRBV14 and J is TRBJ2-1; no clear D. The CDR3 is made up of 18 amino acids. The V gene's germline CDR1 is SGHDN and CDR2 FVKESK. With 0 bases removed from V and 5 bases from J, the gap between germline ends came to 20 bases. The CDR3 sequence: CASSQDRGSRLFNNEQFF. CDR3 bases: TGTGCCAGCAGCCAAGATCGAGGTAGCCGCCTATTTAACAATGAGCAGTTCTTC.

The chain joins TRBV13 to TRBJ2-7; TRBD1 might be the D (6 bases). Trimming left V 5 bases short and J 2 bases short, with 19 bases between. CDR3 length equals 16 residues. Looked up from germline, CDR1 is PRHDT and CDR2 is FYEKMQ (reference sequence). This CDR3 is CASSPGGGQGTYEQYF. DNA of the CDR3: TGTGCCAGCAGCCCAGGCGGCGGGCAGGGGACCTACGAGCAGTACTTC.

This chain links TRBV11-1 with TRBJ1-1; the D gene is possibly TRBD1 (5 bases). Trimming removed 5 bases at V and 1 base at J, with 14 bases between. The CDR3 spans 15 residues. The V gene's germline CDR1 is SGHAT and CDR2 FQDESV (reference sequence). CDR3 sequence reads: CASSEQGNPNTEAFF. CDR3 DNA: TGTGCCAGCAGCGAGCAGGGAAACCCGAACACTGAAGCTTTCTTT.

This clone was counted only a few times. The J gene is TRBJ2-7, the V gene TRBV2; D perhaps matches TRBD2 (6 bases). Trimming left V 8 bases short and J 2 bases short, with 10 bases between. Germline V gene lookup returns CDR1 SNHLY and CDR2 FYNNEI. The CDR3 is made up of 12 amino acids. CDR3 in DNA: TGTGCCAGCGGGGGGTACCCCTACGAGCAGTACTTC. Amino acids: CASGGYPYEQYF.

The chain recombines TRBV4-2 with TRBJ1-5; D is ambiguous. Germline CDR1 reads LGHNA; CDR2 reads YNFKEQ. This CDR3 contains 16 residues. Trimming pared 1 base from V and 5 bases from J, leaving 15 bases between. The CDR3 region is CASSQVSWAKDQPQHF. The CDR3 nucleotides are TGTGCCAGCAGCCAAGTATCCTGGGCAAAGGATCAGCCCCAGCATTTT.

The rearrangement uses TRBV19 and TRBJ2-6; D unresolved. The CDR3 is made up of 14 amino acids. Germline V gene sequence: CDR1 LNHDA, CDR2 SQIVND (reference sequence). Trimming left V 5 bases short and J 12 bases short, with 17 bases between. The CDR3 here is CASSFFQEKSVLTF. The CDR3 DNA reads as TGTGCCAGTAGTTTTTTCCAGGAGAAAAGCGTCCTGACTTTC.

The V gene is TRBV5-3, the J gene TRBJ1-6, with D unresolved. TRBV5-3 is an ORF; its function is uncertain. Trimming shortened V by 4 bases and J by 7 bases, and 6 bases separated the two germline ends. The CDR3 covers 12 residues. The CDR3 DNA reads TGTGCCAGAAGCCCGGGAAATTCACCCCTCCACTTT. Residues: CARSPGNSPLHF.

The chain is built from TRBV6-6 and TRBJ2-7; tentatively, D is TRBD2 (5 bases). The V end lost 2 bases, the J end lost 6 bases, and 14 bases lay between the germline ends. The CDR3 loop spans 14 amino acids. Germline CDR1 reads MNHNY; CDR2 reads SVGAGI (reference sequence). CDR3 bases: TGTGCCAGCAGTTACGGGGAACAAGGGAGCGAGCAGTACTTC. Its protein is CASSYGEQGSEQYF.

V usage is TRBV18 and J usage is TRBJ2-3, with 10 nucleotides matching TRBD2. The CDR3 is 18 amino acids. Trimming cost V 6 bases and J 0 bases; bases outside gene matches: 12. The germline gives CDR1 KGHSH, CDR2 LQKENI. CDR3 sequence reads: CASSSRRASGRSTDTQYF. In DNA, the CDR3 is TGTGCCAGCTCTTCCCGTAGGGCTAGCGGGAGAAGCACAGATACGCAGTATTTT.

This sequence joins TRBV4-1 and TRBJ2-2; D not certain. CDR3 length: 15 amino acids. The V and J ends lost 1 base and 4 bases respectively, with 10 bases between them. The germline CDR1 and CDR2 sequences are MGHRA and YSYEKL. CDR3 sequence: CASSQVWLSTGELFF. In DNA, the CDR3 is TGCGCCAGCAGCCAAGTATGGTTAAGCACCGGGGAGCTGTTTTTT.